Reported below is one T cell receptor (beta chain). The antigen is undetermined. The record originates from a study of CD8 T cells in Susac syndrome. Random hexamers were used to reverse transcribe roughly 0.45 to 1 ug of RNA. TCRdb itself ran the immunoSEQ multiplex PCR reads through MiXCR, one entry per CDR3 protein. This table holds almost 450,000 distinct CDR3 sequences, around 85% found once. The study's findings and limits: The study's TCR sequencing and HLA analysis covered a relatively small number of individuals, and the study acknowledged this.

What was sequenced was CD8+ T cells from PBMCs. The TCR originated in a human donor with multiple sclerosis.

The CDR3 loop is CAITGTSSDGEQYF. The CDR3 region has the DNA TGTGCCATCACCGGGACCAGCTCAGATGGCGAGCAGTACTTC. V usage is TRBV10-3 and J usage is TRBJ2-7; D possibly uses TRBD1 or TRBD2 (5 bases each). The CDR3 has 14 amino acids. CDR1 is ENHRY, CDR2 SYGVKD, per germline. V lost 7 bases to trimming and J lost 6 bases, with 19 bases between them.